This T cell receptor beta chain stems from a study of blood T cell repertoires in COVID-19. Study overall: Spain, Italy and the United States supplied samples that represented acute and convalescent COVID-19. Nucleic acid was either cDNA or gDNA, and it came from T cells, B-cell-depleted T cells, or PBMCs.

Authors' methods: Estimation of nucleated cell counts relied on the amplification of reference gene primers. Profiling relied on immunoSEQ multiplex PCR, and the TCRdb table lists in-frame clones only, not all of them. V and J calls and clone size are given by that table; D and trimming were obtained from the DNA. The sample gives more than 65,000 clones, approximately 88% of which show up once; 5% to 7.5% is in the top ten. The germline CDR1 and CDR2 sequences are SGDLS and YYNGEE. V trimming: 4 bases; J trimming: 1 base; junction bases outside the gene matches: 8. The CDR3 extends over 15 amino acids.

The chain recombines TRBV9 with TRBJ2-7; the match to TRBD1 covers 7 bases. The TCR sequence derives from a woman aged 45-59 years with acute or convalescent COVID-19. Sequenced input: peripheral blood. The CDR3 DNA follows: TGTGCCAGCAGCCGACGGGACAGCCTTTCCTACGAGCAGTACTTC. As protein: CASSRRDSLSYEQYF.